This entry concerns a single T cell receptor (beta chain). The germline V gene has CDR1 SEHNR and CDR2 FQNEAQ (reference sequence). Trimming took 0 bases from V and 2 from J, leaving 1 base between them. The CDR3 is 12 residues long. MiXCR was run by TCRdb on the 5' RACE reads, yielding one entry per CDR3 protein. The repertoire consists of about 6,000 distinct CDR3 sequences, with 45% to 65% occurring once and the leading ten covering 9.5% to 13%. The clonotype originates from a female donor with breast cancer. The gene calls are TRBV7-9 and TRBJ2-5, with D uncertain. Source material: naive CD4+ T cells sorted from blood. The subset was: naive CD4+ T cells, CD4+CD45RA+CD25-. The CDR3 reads CASSLAQETQYF. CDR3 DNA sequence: TGTGCCAGCAGCTTAGCGCAAGAGACCCAGTACTTC.